The TCR beta chain under discussion was sequenced for a study of OX40 agonist ivuxolimab in advanced cancers. Sequencing used immunoSEQ multiplex PCR; TCRdb keeps in-frame clones, though not all of them. The sample lists over 100,000 clones, 75% to 90% seen once, with under 0.7% in the top ten. There are 10 residues in the CDR3. The V and J ends lost 10 bases and 4 bases respectively, with 7 bases between them. Germline V lookup: CDR1 WNHNN, CDR2 SYGVQD (reference sequence). Here the sequenced sample was CD4+ or CD8+ T cells sorted from blood, taken in a trial of the OX40 agonist ivuxolimab. The chain links TRBV10-1 to TRBJ1-1; unclear D gene. The receptor was derived from an adult with an advanced solid tumor such as melanoma, head and neck, liver or kidney cancer. DNA of the CDR3: TGCGCCACAAATTTCACTGAAGCTTTCTTT. Encoded protein: CATNFTEAFF.